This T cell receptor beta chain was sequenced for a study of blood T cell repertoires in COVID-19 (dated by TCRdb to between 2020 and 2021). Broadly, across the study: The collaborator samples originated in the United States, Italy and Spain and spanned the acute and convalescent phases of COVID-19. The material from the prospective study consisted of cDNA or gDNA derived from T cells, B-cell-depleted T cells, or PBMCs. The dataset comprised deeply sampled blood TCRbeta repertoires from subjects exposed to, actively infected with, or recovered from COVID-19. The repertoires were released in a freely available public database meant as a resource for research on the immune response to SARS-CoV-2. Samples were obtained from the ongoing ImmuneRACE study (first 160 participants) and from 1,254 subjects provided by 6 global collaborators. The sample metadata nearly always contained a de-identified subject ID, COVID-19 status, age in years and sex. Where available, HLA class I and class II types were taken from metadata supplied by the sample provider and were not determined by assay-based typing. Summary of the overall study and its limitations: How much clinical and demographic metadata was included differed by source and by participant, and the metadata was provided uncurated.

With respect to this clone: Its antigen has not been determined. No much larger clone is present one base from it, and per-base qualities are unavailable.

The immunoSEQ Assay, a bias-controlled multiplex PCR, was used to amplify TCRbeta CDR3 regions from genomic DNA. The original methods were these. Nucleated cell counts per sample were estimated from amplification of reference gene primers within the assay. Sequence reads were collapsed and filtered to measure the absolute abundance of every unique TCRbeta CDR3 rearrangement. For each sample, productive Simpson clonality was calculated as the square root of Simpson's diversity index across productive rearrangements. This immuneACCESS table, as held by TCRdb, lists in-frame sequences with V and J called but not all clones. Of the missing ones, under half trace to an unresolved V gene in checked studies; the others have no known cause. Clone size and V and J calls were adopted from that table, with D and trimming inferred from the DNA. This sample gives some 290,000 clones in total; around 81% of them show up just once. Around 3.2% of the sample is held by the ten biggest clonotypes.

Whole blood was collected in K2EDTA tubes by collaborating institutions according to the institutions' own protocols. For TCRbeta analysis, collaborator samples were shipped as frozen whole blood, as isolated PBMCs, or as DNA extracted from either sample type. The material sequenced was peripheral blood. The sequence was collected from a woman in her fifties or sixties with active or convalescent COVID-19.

The CDR3 region has the sequence CASSQEGQGPYF. The nucleotide sequence reads TGTGCCAGCAGCCAAGAAGGACAGGGCCCGTACTTC. This receptor chain uses TRBV4-2 and TRBJ2-7; the junction holds 8 bases that match TRBD1. Inclusive of the bounding cysteine and phenylalanine, the CDR3 is 12 residues long. CDR3 DNA only is kept here, 36 bases in frame from base 1. The CDR1 and CDR2 encoded by the germline V gene are LGHNA and YNFKEQ. From V the trimming removes 0 bases and from J it removes 12 bases, while the gene matches leave 4 bases of the junction unaccounted for.